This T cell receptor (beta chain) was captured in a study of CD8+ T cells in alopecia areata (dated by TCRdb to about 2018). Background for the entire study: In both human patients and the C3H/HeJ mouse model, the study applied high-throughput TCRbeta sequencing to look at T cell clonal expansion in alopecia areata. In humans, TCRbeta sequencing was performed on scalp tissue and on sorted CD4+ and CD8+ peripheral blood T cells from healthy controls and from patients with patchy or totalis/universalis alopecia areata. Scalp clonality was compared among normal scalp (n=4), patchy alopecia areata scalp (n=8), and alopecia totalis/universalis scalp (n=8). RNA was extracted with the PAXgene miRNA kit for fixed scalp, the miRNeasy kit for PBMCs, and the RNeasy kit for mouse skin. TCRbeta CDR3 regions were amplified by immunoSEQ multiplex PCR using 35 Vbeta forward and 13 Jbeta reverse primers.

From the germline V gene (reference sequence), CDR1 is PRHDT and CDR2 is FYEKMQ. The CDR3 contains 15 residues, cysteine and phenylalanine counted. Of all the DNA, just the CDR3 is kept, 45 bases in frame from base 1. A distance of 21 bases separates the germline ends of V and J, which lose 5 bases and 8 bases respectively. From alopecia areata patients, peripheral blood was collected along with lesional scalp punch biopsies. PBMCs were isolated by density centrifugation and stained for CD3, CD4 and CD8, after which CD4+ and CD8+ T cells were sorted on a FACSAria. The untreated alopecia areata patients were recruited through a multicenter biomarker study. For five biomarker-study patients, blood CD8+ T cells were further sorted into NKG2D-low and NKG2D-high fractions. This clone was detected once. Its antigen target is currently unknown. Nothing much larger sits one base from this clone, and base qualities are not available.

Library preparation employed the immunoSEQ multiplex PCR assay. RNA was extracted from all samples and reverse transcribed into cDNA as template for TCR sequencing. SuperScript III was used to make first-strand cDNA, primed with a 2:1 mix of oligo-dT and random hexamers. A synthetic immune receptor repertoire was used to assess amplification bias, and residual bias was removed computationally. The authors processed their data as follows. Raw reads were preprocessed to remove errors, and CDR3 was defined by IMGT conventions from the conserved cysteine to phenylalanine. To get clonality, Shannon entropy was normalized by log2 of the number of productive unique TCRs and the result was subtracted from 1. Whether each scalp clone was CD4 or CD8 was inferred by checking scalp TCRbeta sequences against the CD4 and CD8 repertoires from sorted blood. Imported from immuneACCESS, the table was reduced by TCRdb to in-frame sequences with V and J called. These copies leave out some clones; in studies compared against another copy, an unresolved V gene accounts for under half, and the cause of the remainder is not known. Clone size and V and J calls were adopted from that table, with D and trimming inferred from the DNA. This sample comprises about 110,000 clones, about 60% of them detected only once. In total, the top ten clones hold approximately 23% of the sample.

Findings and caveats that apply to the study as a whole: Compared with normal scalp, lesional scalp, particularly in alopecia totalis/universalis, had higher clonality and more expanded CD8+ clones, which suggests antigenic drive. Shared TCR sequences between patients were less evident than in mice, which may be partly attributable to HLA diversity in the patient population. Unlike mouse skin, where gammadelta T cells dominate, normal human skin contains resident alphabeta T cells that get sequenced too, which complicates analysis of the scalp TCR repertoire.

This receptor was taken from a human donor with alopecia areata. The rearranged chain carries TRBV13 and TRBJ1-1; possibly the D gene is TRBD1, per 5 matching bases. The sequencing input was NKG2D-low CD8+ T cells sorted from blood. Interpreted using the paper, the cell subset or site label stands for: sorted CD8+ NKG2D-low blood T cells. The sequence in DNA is TGTGCCAGCAGCCCCACTCCTACAGGACACCCAGAAGCTTTCTTT. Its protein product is CASSPTPTGHPEAFF. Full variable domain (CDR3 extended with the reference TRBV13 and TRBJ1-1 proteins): AAGVIQSPRHLIKEKRETATLKCYPIPRHDTVYWYQQGPGQDPQFLISFYEKMQSDKGSIPDRFSAQQFSDYHSELNMSSLELGDSALYFCASSPTPTGHPEAFFGQGTRLTVV.